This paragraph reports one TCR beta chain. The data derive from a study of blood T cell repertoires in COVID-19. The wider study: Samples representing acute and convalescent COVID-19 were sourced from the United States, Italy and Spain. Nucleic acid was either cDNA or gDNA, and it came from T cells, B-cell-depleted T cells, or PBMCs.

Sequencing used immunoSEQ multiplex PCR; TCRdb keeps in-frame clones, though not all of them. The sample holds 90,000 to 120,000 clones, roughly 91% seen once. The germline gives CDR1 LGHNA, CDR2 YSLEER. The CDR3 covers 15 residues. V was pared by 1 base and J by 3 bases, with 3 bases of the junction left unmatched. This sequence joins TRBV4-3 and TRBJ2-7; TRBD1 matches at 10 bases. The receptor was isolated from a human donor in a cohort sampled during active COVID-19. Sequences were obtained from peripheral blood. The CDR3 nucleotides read TGCGCCAGCAGCCAAGGGGACAGGGGAGGCTACGAGCAGTACTTC. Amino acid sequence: CASSQGDRGGYEQYF.